Each of the 10 T cell receptor beta chains below was sequenced from the same sample in a study of blood T cell repertoires in COVID-19. Sequencing was performed with immunoSEQ multiplex PCR; in TCRdb, only in-frame clones are kept and a portion is missing. The sample has roughly 190,000 clones, 80% to 85% seen once. Source material: PBMCs or T cells enriched from blood (not recorded which). The receptors were gathered from a woman between 25 and 40 years old who had been exposed to COVID-19.

A single count supports this clone. CDR3 nucleotides: TGTGCCAGCAGCCAAGGTGATGCCGGGATGAACACTGAAGCTTTCTTT. Protein: CASSQGDAGMNTEAFF. The rearrangement uses TRBV3-1 (or the pseudogene TRBV3-2) and TRBJ1-1; D is unresolved. Germline CDR1 is LGHDT and CDR2 is YNNKEL (reference sequence). Trimming stripped 1 base from V and 0 bases from J, with 12 bases between. This CDR3 contains 16 residues.

The chain has TRBV18 and TRBJ1-3; D may be TRBD1 (6 bases). This CDR3 is built from 16 residues. Trimming pared 1 base from V and 0 bases from J, leaving 10 bases between. The germline CDR1 and CDR2 sequences are KGHSH and LQKENI. Written as DNA, the CDR3 is TGTGCCAGCTCACCACTAGAGGACAGCTCTGGAAACACCATATATTTT. This sequence encodes CASSPLEDSSGNTIYF. Looking up the rest from reference TRBV18 and TRBJ1-3 gives the full variable domain: NAGVMQNPRHLVRRRGQEARLRCSPMKGHSHVYWYRQLPEEGLKFMVYLQKENIIDESGMPKERFSAEFPKEGPSILRIQQVVRGDSAAYFCASSPLEDSSGNTIYFGEGSWLTVV.

This clone showed up just once. The chain has TRBV16 and TRBJ2-6, with TRBD1 as a possible D gene (6 bases). In germline, CDR1 is KGHSY, CDR2 FQNENV. Trimming shortened V by 2 bases and J by 0 bases, and 14 bases separated the two germline ends. The CDR3 contains 18 residues. The CDR3 nucleotides read TGTGCCAGCAGCCAAAACAGGGAAACTTCCTCTGGGGCCAACGTCCTGACTTTC. It translates to CASSQNRETSSGANVLTF.

This chain connects TRBV14 to TRBJ2-5; D may be TRBD1 (5 bases). Trimming stripped 4 bases from V and 2 bases from J, with 11 bases between. The germline V gene encodes CDR1 SGHDN and CDR2 FVKESK. The CDR3 covers 14 residues. The chain's CDR3 is CASSRPGRQETQYF. The CDR3 DNA sequence: TGTGCCAGCAGCCGCCCAGGGCGGCAAGAGACCCAGTACTTC.

CDR3 region: CATGLRGSSYEQYF. For the CDR3, the DNA is TGTGCCACCGGGCTCAGGGGAAGCTCCTACGAGCAGTACTTC. The gene calls are TRBV19 and TRBJ2-7, with D maybe TRBD1 (6 bases). V dropped 10 bases and J dropped 0 bases, with 16 bases sitting between them. Germline CDR1 is LNHDA and CDR2 is SQIVND (reference sequence). The CDR3 spans 14 residues.

V gene TRBV6-6 combines with J gene TRBJ1-2; 7 nucleotides agree with TRBD1. The germline V gene has CDR1 MNHNY and CDR2 SVGAGI (reference sequence). V shed 6 bases and J 8 bases; nucleotides not matched to a gene: 12. The CDR3 spans 14 residues. In nucleotides, the CDR3 is TGTGCCAGCAGCACCAACGACAGGGAATGGGGCTACACCTTC. It specifies CASSTNDREWGYTF.

This clone was seen only a few times. The CDR3 region has the DNA TGCGCCAGCAGCCAAAGTTACTCTAGCTCCTACGAGCAGTACTTC. Its protein is CASSQSYSSSYEQYF. V gene TRBV4-1 combines with J gene TRBJ2-7; D is ambiguous. The CDR3 sequence is 15 residues long. Germline V gene data show CDR1 as MGHRA and CDR2 as YSYEKL. V lost 2 bases to trimming and J lost 0 bases, with 11 bases between them.

The V gene is TRBV6-6, the J gene TRBJ1-5; 7 bases are a match to TRBD1. Germline CDR1 is MNHNY and CDR2 is SVGAGI (reference sequence). The V segment lost 0 bases and the J segment 9 bases; nucleotides outside the gene matches: 8. This CDR3 region has 15 residues. CDR3 region: CASSYSNGQVRPQHF. The CDR3 nucleotides are TGTGCCAGCAGTTACTCGAATGGACAGGTGAGGCCCCAGCATTTT.

The V call is TRBV6-2 or TRBV6-3, the J call TRBJ2-1; 12 bases match TRBD2. From germline, CDR1 is MNHEY and CDR2 SVGEGT. V shed 5 bases, J shed 4 bases, and the junction held 6 bases outside the gene matches. The CDR3 spans 16 residues. CDR3 nucleotides: TGTGCCAGCAGTGACCGTCTAGCGGGGGGGTACAATGAGCAGTTCTTC. Encoded protein: CASSDRLAGGYNEQFF.

The chain combines TRBV29-1 with TRBJ1-2; D is perhaps TRBD1 (5 bases). The V gene's germline CDR1 is SQVTM and CDR2 ANQGSEA. Trimming removed 0 bases from V and 2 bases from J, with 16 bases in between. This CDR3 has 16 amino acids. As DNA, the CDR3 is TGCAGCGTTGAAGATTATTTGGCAGGGAGGAACTATGGCTACACCTTC. Residues: CSVEDYLAGRNYGYTF.